This T cell receptor beta chain was found in a study of blood T cell repertoires in COVID-19. Background on the study: The United States, Italy and Spain provided the acute and convalescent COVID-19 samples. From T cells, B-cell-depleted T cells, or PBMCs came the material, which was cDNA or gDNA.

In the original processing: Reference gene primers were amplified, and this amplification served to estimate nucleated cell counts. Sequencing was performed with immunoSEQ multiplex PCR; in TCRdb, only in-frame clones are kept and a portion is missing. V and J calls and clone size are as listed in that table; D and trimming were resolved from the DNA. The repertoire holds 300,000 to 400,000 clones, about 90% seen once, with around 3.3% in the top ten. There are 16 residues in the CDR3. The germline V gene has CDR1 SGHDN and CDR2 FVKESK. V was trimmed by 1 base and J by 2 bases, leaving 12 bases between them.

The TCR originated in a woman younger than 35 who had recovered from COVID-19. V and J are TRBV14 and TRBJ1-3; D not resolved. Material: peripheral blood. The DNA of the CDR3 is TGTGCCAGCAGCCAAGTGGCGGGAGTACCTGGAAACACCATATATTTT. Its translation is CASSQVAGVPGNTIYF. The whole variable domain, remainder taken from reference TRBV14 and TRBJ1-3, is EAGVTQFPSHSVIEKGQTVTLRCDPISGHDNLYWYRRVMGKEIKFLLHFVKESKQDESGMPNNRFLAERTGGTYSTLKVQPAELEDSGVYFCASSQVAGVPGNTIYFGEGSWLTVV.